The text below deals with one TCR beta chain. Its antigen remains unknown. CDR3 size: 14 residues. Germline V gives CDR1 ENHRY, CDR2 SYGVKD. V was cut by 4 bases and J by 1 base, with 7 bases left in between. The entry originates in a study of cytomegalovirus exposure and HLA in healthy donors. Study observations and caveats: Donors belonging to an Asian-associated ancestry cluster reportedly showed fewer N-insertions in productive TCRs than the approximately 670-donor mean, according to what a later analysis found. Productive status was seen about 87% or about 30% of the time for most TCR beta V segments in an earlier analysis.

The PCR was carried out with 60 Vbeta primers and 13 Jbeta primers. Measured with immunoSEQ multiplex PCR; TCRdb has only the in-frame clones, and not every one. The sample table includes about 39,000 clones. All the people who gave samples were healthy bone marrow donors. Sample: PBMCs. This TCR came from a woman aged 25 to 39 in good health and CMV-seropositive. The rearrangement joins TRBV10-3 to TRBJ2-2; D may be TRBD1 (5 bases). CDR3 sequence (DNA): TGTGCCATCAGTGTGGACAAGAACACCGGGGAGCTGTTTTTT. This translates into CAISVDKNTGELFF.